This entry concerns a single T cell receptor beta chain. The sample is drawn from a study of cytomegalovirus exposure and HLA in healthy donors. Assay used: immunoSEQ multiplex PCR; TCRdb lists only in-frame clones, some missing. The profile shows about 73,000 clones, 70% to 90% of them singletons. The CDR3 spans 17 residues. The V and J ends lost 9 bases and 4 bases, in that order; junction bases with no gene match: 17. Germline V gene sequence: CDR1 ENHRY, CDR2 SYGVKD. This chain joins TRBV10-3 and TRBJ1-2; 10 bases match TRBD1. Sequencing used PBMCs. This receptor was obtained from a young woman in good health and CMV-seropositive. The CDR3 nucleotides are TGTGCCATAACTAATGACAGGGGGCTTCACCCCTCCTATGGCTACACCTTC. Its protein product is CAITNDRGLHPSYGYTF.